Reported below is one TCR beta chain. CDR1 is SEHNR, CDR2 FQNEAQ, per germline (reference sequence). This CDR3 is 14 amino acids long. This entry comes from a study of monozygotic twins with inflammatory bowel disease. UMIs incorporating a 6-nucleotide sample barcode were appended by means of template switching. TCRdb reanalyzed the 5' RACE reads, giving one entry per CDR3 protein sequence and no DNA. The sample has hundreds of thousands of distinct CDR3 sequences. Sample: blood. This chain links TRBV7-9 with TRBJ2-1. The clonotype was recovered from a human donor with ulcerative colitis or Crohn's disease, or a healthy co-twin of an affected twin (not recorded which). The CDR3 is CASSSLDQYNEQFF.